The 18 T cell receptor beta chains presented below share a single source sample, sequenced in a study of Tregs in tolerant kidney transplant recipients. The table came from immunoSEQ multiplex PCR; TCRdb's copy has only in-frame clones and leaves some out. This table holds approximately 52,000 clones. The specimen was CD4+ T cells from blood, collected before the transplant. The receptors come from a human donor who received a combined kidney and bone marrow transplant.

CDR3 bases read: TGTGCCTGGACAGTCGGACAGGGGGCAGATACG. Residues: CAWTVGQGADT. The CDR3 in its entirety is CAWTVGQGADTQYF. The V and J genes are TRBV30 and TRBJ2-3; 10 positions agree with TRBD1. The read terminates 3 residues before the CDR3 end, so the remaining end is supplied by the germline J gene. The trim removed 4 bases at V and 4 bases at J, leaving 5 bases unmatched. This CDR3 has 14 residues. Germline assignment: CDR1 GTSNPN and CDR2 SVGIG (reference sequence).

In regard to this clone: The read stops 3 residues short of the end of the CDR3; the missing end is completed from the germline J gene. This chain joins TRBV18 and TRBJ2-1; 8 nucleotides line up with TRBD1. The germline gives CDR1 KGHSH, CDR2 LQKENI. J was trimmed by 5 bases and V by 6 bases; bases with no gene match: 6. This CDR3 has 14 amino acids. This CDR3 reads CASSMDRDHNEQFF. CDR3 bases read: TGTGCCAGCTCGATGGACAGGGACCACAATGAG.

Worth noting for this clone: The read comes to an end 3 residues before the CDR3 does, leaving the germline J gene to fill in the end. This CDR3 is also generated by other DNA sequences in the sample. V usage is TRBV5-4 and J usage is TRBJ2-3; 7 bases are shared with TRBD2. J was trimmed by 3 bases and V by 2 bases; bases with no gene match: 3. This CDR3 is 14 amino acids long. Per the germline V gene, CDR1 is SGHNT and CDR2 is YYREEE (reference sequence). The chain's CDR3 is CASSLGGRTDTQYF. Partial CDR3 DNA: TGTGCCAGCAGCTTAGGCGGGAGAACAGATACG.

The CDR3 bases that were read are TGCGCCAGCAGCTTACTAGCGGGAGCGACCGGGGATGAG. The encoded protein is CASSLLAGATGDE. The whole CDR3 sequence reads CASSLLAGATGDEQFF. The chain combines TRBV5-1 with TRBJ2-1; 11 bases line up with TRBD2. The CDR3 end is not reached by the read, which stops 3 residues before it; the germline J gene fills it in. The CDR3 extends over 16 amino acids. Germline V CDR1 and CDR2: SGHRS, YFSETQ. With 2 bases clipped from V and 8 bases from J, the junction kept 9 bases outside the gene matches.

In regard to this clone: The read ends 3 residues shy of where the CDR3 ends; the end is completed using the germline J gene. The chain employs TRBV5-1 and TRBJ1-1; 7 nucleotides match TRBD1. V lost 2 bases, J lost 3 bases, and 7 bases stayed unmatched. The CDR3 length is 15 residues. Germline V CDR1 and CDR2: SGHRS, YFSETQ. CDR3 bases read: TGCGCCAGCAGCTTCCAAGACAGGGAGGACACTGAA. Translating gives CASSFQDREDTE. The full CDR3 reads CASSFQDREDTEAFF.

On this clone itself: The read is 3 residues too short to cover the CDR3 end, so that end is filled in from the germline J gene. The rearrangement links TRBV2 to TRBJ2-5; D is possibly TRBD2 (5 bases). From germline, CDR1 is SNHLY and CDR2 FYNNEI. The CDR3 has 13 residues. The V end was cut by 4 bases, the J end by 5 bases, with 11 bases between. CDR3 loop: CASSVGDGETQYF. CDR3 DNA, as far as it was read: TGTGCCAGCAGTGTCGGGGATGGGGAGACC.

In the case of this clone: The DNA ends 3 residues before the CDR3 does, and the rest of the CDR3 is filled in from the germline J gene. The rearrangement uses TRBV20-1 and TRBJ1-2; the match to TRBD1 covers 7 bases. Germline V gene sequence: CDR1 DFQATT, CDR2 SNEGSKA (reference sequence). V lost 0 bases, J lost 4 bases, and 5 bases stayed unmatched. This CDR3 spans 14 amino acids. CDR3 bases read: TGCAGTGCTAGAGATCCAGGGGGTAGCTATGGC. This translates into CSARDPGGSYG. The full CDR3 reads CSARDPGGSYGYTF.

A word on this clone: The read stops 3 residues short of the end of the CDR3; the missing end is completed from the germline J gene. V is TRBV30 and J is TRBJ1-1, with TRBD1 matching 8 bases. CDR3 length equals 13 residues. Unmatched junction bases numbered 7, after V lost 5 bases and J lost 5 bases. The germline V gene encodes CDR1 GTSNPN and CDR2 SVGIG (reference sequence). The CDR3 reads CAWDRGGGTEAFF. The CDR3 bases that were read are TGTGCCTGGGACAGGGGAGGAGGGACTGAA. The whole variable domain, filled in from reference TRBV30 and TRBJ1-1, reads SQTIHQWPATLVQPVGSPLSLECTVEGTSNPNLYWYRQAAGRGLQLLFYSVGIGQISSEVPQNLSASRPQDRQFILSSKKLLLSDSGFYLCAWDRGGGTEAFFGQGTRLTVV.

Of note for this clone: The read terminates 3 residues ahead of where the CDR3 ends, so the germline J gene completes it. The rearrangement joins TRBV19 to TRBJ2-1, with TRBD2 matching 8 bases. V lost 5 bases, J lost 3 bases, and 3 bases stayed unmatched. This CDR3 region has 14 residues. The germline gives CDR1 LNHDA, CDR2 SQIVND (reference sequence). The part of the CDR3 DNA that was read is TGTGCCAGTAGTCGACTAGCGTACTACAATGAG. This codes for CASSRLAYYNE. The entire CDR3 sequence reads CASSRLAYYNEQFF.

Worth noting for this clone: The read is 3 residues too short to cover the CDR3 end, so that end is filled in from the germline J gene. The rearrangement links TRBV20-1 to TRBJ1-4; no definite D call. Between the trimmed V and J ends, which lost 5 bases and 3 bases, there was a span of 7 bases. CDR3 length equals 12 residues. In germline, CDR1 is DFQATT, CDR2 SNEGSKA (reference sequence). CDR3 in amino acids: CSAPVSNEKLFF. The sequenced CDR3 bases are TGCAGTGCTCCAGTCTCTAATGAAAAA.

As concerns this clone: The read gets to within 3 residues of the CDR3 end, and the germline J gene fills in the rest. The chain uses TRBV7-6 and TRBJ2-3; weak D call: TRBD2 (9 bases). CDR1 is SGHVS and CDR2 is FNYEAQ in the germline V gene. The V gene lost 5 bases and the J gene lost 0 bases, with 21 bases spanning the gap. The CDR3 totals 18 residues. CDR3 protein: CASSPQGAGGLSTDTQYF. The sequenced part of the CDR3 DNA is TGTGCCAGCAGCCCCCAGGGGGCGGGAGGGCTTAGCACAGATACG.

The CDR3 sequence: CSARAWTGGNQPQHF. The covered CDR3 bases are TGCAGTGCTAGAGCCTGGACAGGGGGCAATCAGCCC. The chain uses TRBV20-1 and TRBJ1-5; 9 nucleotides match TRBD1. The CDR3 end falls 3 residues outside the read, so it is completed with the germline J gene. Germline CDR1 DFQATT, CDR2 SNEGSKA (reference sequence). This CDR3 is built from 15 residues. V trimming: 1 base; J trimming: 2 bases; junction bases outside the gene matches: 3.

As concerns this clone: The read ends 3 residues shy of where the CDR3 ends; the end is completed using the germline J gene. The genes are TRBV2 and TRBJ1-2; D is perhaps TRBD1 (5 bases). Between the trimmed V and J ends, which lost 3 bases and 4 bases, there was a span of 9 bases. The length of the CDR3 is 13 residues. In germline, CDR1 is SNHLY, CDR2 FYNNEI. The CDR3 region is CASSDRVGYGYTF. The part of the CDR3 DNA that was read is TGTGCCAGCAGTGACAGGGTTGGCTATGGC. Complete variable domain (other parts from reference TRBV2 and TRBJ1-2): EPEVTQTPSHQVTQMGQEVILRCVPISNHLYFYWYRQILGQKVEFLVSFYNNEISEKSEIFDDQFSVERPDGSNFTLKIRSTKLEDSAMYFCASSDRVGYGYTFGSGTRLTVV.

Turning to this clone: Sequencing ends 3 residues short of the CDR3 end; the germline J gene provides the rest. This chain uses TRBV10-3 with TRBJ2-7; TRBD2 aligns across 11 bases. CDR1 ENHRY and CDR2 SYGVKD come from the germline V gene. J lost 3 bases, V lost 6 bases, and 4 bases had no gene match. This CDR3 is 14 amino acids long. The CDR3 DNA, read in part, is TGTGCCATCAGAGGGACTAGCGGACTCTACGAG. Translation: CAIRGTSGLYE. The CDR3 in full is CAIRGTSGLYEQYF.

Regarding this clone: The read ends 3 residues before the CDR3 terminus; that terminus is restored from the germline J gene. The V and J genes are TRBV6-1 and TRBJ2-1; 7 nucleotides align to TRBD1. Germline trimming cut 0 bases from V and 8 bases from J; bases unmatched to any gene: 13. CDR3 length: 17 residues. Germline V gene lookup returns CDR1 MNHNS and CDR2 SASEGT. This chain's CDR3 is CASSEAAGTAVIHEQFF. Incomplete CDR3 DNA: TGTGCCAGCAGTGAAGCGGCAGGGACAGCCGTTATCCATGAG.

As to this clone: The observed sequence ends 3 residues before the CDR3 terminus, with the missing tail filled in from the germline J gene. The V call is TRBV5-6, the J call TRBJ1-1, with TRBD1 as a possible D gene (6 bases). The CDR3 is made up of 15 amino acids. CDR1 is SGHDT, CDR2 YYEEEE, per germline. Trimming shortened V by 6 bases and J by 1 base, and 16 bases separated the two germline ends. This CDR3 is CASINKGGRNTEAFF. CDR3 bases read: TGTGCCAGCATCAACAAGGGGGGGAGGAACACTGAA.

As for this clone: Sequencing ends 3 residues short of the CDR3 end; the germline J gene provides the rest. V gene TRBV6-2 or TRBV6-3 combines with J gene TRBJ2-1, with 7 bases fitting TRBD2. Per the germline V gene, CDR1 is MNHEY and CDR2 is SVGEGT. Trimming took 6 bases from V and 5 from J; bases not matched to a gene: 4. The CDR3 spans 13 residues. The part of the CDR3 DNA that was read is TGTGCCAGCAGGCCTAGCGGCGACAATGAG. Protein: CASRPSGDNE. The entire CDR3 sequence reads CASRPSGDNEQFF.

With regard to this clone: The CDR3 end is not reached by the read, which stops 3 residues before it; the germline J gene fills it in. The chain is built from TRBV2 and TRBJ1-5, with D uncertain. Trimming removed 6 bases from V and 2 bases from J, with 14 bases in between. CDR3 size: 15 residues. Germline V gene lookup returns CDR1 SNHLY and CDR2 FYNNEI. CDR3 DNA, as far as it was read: TGTGCCAGCAGACCCATTGGGCCCCGCAATCAGCCC. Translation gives CASRPIGPRNQP. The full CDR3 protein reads CASRPIGPRNQPQHF.